The entry that follows covers one T cell receptor (beta chain) sequence. A junction boundary mismatches the germline segment, possibly from a read error. Per the original data handling: Amplification of reference gene primers provided the estimated nucleated cell counts. TCRdb's copy holds only in-frame clones and misses some; the assay was immunoSEQ multiplex PCR. V and J calls and clone size follow that table, whereas D and trimming were derived from the DNA. The sample has roughly 100,000 clones; approximately 84% are singletons. The record originates from a study of blood T cell repertoires in COVID-19. Germline V gene sequence: CDR1 SSHAT, CDR2 FNYEAQ (reference sequence). This CDR3 contains 17 residues.

The genes are TRBV7-7 and TRBJ2-5, with 9 positions matching TRBD2. This TCR was recovered from a man between 60 and 75 years old with acute or convalescent COVID-19. The sequencing input was peripheral blood. CDR3 amino acids: CASSTNRGGRAVETQYF. CDR3 nucleotides: TGTGCTAGCAGCACCAACCGGGGCGGGAGGGCCGTGGAGACCCAGTACTTC.